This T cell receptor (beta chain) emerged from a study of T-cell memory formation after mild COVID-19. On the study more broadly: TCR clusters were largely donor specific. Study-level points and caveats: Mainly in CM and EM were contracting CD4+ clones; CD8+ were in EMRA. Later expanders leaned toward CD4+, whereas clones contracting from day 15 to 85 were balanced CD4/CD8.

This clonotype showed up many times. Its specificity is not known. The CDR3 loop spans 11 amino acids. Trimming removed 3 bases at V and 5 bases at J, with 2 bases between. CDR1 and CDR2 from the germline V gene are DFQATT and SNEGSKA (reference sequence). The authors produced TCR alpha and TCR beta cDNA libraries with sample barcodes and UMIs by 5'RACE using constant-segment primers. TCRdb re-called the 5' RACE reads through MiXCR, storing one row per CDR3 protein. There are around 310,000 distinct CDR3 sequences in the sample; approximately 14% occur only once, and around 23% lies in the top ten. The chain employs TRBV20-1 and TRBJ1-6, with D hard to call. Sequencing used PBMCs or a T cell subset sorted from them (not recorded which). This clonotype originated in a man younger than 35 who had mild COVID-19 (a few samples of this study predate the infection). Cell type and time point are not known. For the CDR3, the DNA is TGCAGTGCTAGCCATAATTCACCCCTCCACTTT. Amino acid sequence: CSASHNSPLHF.